The 14 T cell receptor beta chains given below trace back to one sample, sequenced in a study of patients and donors after allogeneic stem cell transplantation. TCRdb ran MiXCR on the RT-PCR reads and lists one entry per CDR3 protein. The sample lists more than 850,000 distinct CDR3 sequences; over 15% were seen once. The sequenced sample was blood, either unsorted or a sorted T cell fraction (not recorded which). Receptors were obtained from a human donor who was either an allogeneic HSCT recipient or a stem cell or donor lymphocyte infusion donor (not recorded which). It is not recorded whose cells these are; they may come from a transplant donor.

This clonotype has only a few counts. The chain uses TRBV25-1 and TRBJ2-2; D gene uncertain. CDR3 length: 16 residues. V was pared by 0 bases and J by 2 bases, with 10 bases between. Per germline, CDR1 MGHDK and CDR2 SYGVNS. CDR3 in amino acids: CASSEYRLDNTGELFF. CDR3 sequence (DNA): TGTGCCAGCAGTGAATATCGGCTAGATAACACCGGGGAGCTGTTTTTT.

This clonotype was seen a handful of times. This rearrangement joins TRBV30 to TRBJ1-5; D is unresolved. Germline-derived CDR1 and CDR2 are GTSNPN and SVGIG (reference sequence). The CDR3 consists of 12 residues. Deletions cut 3 bases from V and 4 bases from J, with 7 bases between. The CDR3, as DNA: TGTGCCTGGAGCCAGATGAATCAGCCCCAGCATTTT. It is translated as CAWSQMNQPQHF. Filled out from reference TRBV30 and TRBJ1-5, the complete variable domain reads SQTIHQWPATLVQPVGSPLSLECTVEGTSNPNLYWYRQAAGRGLQLLFYSVGIGQISSEVPQNLSASRPQDRQFILSSKKLLLSDSGFYLCAWSQMNQPQHFGDGTRLSIL.

This clonotype was detected only a few times. This chain joins TRBV27 and TRBJ2-7; 8 nucleotides agree with TRBD1. The trim removed 5 bases at V and 4 bases at J, leaving 10 bases unmatched. There are 15 residues in the CDR3. CDR1 is MNHEY, CDR2 SMNVEV, per germline (reference sequence). CDR3 sequence reads: CASSTGTGTLYEQYF. CDR3 coding DNA: TGTGCCAGCAGTACTGGGACAGGCACGCTTTACGAGCAGTACTTC.

The V gene is TRBV5-1, the J gene TRBJ1-2, with a possible D match to TRBD1 (5 bases). Germline V gives CDR1 SGHRS, CDR2 YFSETQ. The CDR3 sequence is 17 residues long. V shed 1 base and J shed 0 bases, with 16 bases lying between them. As DNA, the CDR3 is TGCGCCAGCAGCTTGACCCGAACGGGGGTTACTAACTATGGCTACACCTTC. It translates to CASSLTRTGVTNYGYTF.

This clonotype was seen a few times. The CDR3 coding sequence is TGCAGGACAGGGTGGCGGTACGGCTACACCTTC. Protein sequence: CRTGWRYGYTF. The chain recombines TRBV20-1 with TRBJ1-2; 7 bases are a match to TRBD1. From germline, CDR1 is DFQATT and CDR2 SNEGSKA (reference sequence). CDR3 length: 11 amino acids.

This clonotype was detected a few times. The chain combines TRBV11-2 with TRBJ1-4; tentatively, D is TRBD1 (6 bases). Per the germline V gene, CDR1 is SGHAT and CDR2 is FQNNGV. The CDR3 contains 15 residues. Trimming removed 4 bases at V and 5 bases at J, with 14 bases between. CDR3 bases: TGTGCCAGCAGCTACTACAGGGACCTAAATGAAAAACTGTTTTTT. Amino acids: CASSYYRDLNEKLFF.

The chain has TRBV12-3 or TRBV12-4 and TRBJ2-7; D not certain. Deletions cut 3 bases from V and 5 bases from J, with 14 bases between. CDR3 length: 14 residues. In DNA, the CDR3 is TGTGCCAGCAGTTTTTCTGCATTTGGGGACGAGCAGTACTTC. Protein: CASSFSAFGDEQYF.

This clonotype was recorded a few times. The CDR3 sequence: CASSLYASGGYEQFF. The CDR3 DNA follows: TGTGCCAGCAGTTTATATGCTAGCGGGGGGTATGAGCAGTTCTTC. This chain connects TRBV12-3 or TRBV12-4 to TRBJ2-1, with 11 nucleotides matching TRBD2. Trimming took 2 bases from V and 8 from J; bases not matched to a gene: 5. The CDR3 loop spans 15 amino acids.

The J gene is TRBJ2-2, the V gene TRBV5-1; unclear D gene. Between the trimmed V and J ends, which lost 2 bases and 5 bases, there was a span of 10 bases. The length of the CDR3 is 14 residues. Looked up from germline, CDR1 is SGHRS and CDR2 is YFSETQ. CDR3 sequence (DNA): TGCGCCAGCAGCTTACCTAAAGAGACCGGGGAGCTGTTTTTT. Translating gives CASSLPKETGELFF.

This clonotype was counted between two and nine times. The rearrangement joins TRBV9 to TRBJ2-2, with 8 bases lining up with TRBD1. Germline loops: CDR1 SGDLS, CDR2 YYNGEE. The CDR3 spans 15 residues. V lost 6 bases, J lost 6 bases, and 10 bases stayed unmatched. CDR3 sequence: CASNNLGQVPGELFF. CDR3 DNA: TGTGCCAGCAACAACCTGGGACAGGTCCCCGGGGAGCTGTTTTTT.

This clonotype appeared a few times. The rearrangement uses TRBV4-3 and TRBJ1-1, with unresolved D. Between the trimmed V and J ends, which lost 1 base and 2 bases, there was a span of 11 bases. Germline-derived CDR1 and CDR2 are LGHNA and YSLEER. The CDR3 contains 15 residues. DNA for the CDR3: TGCGCCAGCAGCCAAGTTGCCAGCCGTAACACTGAAGCTTTCTTT. It codes for CASSQVASRNTEAFF.

This chain links TRBV6-5 with TRBJ1-2, with D possibly TRBD1 on 5 matching bases. The CDR3 has 14 residues. Trimming took off 0 bases at V and 3 bases at J, with 8 bases between the two ends. CDR1 MNHEY and CDR2 SVGAGI come from the germline V gene. DNA for the CDR3: TGTGCCAGCAGTTACTCTGGGGCGGACTATGGCTACACCTTC. Its translation is CASSYSGADYGYTF.

This clonotype was counted a few times. The V call is TRBV6-1, the J call TRBJ1-5; D unresolved. This CDR3 has 14 residues. CDR1 and CDR2 from the germline V gene are MNHNS and SASEGT. V was pared by 3 bases and J by 3 bases, with 9 bases between. CDR3 sequence reads: CASSERGYNQPQHF. The CDR3 coding sequence is TGTGCCAGCAGTGAGAGAGGGTACAATCAGCCCCAGCATTTT.

The genes are TRBV3-1 and TRBJ2-1; maybe TRBD2 (6 bases). V gave up 4 bases and J gave up 14 bases, with 15 bases separating them. This CDR3 spans 12 amino acids. Germline-derived CDR1 and CDR2 are LGHDT and YNNKEL (reference sequence). The CDR3: CASSPLGTLKFF. CDR3 DNA sequence: TGTGCCAGCAGCCCCCTCGGGACTCTGAAGTTCTTC.